Sequencing of this T cell receptor beta chain was carried out in a study of blood T cell repertoires in COVID-19. V dropped 3 bases and J dropped 5; count of bases not matched to a gene: 6. The V gene's germline CDR1 is SGHVS and CDR2 FNYEAQ. The CDR3 is made up of 18 amino acids. TCRdb keeps only in-frame clones here, not all; method: immunoSEQ multiplex PCR. The top ten clones hold approximately 7% of a sample with around 110,000 clones, around four fifths of them seen once. The chain couples TRBV7-6 to TRBJ2-2; 16 positions agree with TRBD2. The sample consisted of peripheral blood. The receptor's source is a man aged 70-80 years with active or convalescent COVID-19. The CDR3 DNA follows: TGTGCCAGCAGCTTCCAGGGACTAGCGGGGGGGCAAACCGGGGAGCTGTTTTTT. It yields the protein CASSFQGLAGGQTGELFF.